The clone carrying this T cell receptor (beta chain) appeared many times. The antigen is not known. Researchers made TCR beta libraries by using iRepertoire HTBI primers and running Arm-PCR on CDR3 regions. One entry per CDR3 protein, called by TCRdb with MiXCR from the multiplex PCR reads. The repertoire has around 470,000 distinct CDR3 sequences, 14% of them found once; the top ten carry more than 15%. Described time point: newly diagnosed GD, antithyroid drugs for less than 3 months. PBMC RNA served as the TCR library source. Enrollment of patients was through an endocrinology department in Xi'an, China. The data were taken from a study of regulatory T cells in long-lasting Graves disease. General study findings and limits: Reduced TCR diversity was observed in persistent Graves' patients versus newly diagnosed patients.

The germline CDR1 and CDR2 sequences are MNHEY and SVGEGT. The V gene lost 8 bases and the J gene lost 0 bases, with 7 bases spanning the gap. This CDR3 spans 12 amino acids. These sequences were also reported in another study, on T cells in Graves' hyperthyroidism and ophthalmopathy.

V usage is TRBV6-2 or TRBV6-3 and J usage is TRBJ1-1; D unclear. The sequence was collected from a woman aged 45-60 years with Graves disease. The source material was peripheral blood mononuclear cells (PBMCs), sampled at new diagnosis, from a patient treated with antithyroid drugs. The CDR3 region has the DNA TGTGCCAGCGTTGCAGTGAACACTGAAGCTTTCTTT. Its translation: CASVAVNTEAFF.